The 31 T cell receptor beta chains given below trace back to one sample, sequenced in a study of T cell responses to AZD1222 COVID-19 vaccine. Sequencing was performed with immunoSEQ multiplex PCR; in TCRdb, only in-frame clones are kept and a portion is missing. The table has over 85,000 clones, roughly 91% seen once. Sequences were derived from peripheral blood, sampled on day 0 of AZD1222 vaccination. The source is an adult in good health.

The sample holds one count of this clone. The chain is built from TRBV28 and TRBJ1-4; D is undetermined. The CDR3 consists of 16 residues. Looked up from germline, CDR1 is MDHEN and CDR2 is SYDVKM. Between the trimmed V and J ends, which lost 7 bases and 0 bases, there was a span of 15 bases. CDR3 coding DNA: TGTGCCAGCACGAACACCCTCCCCGCAACTAATGAAAAACTGTTTTTT. It specifies CASTNTLPATNEKLFF.

V and J are TRBV18 and TRBJ2-1, with TRBD1 matching 9 bases. The CDR3 has 14 residues. Germline CDR1 and CDR2: KGHSH and LQKENI. The trim removed 6 bases at V and 6 bases at J, leaving 6 bases unmatched. CDR3 DNA sequence: TGTGCCAGCTCCCCCGGGACAGGGTTCAATGAGCAGTTCTTC. Translated: CASSPGTGFNEQFF. Based on the CDR3 plus reference TRBV18 and TRBJ2-1, the full variable domain is NAGVMQNPRHLVRRRGQEARLRCSPMKGHSHVYWYRQLPEEGLKFMVYLQKENIIDESGMPKERFSAEFPKEGPSILRIQQVVRGDSAAYFCASSPGTGFNEQFFGPGTRLTVL.

The V gene is TRBV5-1, the J gene TRBJ1-3; 8 bases line up with TRBD1. This CDR3 is built from 15 residues. CDR1 SGHRS and CDR2 YFSETQ come from the germline V gene. The J segment lost 7 bases and the V segment lost 4 bases, leaving 10 bases of the junction unmatched. As DNA, the CDR3 is TGCGCCAGCAGCCTCCGGACAGGGTTGAGTAACACCATATATTTT. Encoded protein: CASSLRTGLSNTIYF.

This chain joins TRBV19 and TRBJ2-7; 8 bases fit TRBD1. The CDR3 has 16 amino acids. The germline CDR1 and CDR2 sequences are LNHDA and SQIVND (reference sequence). Germline trimming cut 5 bases from V and 2 bases from J; bases unmatched to any gene: 11. The CDR3 loop reads CASSADRDRWTYEQYF. The CDR3 nucleotides read TGTGCCAGTAGTGCCGACCGGGACAGGTGGACCTACGAGCAGTACTTC.

The chain is built from TRBV7-6 and TRBJ1-4; D perhaps matches TRBD1 (6 bases). The length of the CDR3 is 15 residues. V was shortened by 5 bases and J by 5 bases, with 15 bases between the two germline ends. The germline V gene encodes CDR1 SGHVS and CDR2 FNYEAQ. This CDR3 is CASSADGGANEKLFF. The CDR3 DNA reads as TGTGCCAGCAGCGCAGACGGGGGGGCAAATGAAAAACTGTTTTTT.

The chain combines TRBV4-2 with TRBJ2-7; weak D call: TRBD2 (6 bases). Trimming cost V 1 base and J 0 bases, with 10 bases left between them. The CDR3 runs to 15 residues. In germline, CDR1 is LGHNA, CDR2 YNFKEQ. CDR3 sequence (DNA): TGTGCCAGCAGCCAAGGTGGGGGGTCCTCCTACGAGCAGTACTTC. Translated, it gives CASSQGGGSSYEQYF.

The chain couples TRBV5-1 to TRBJ1-1, with D possibly matching TRBD1 (5 bases). The CDR3 loop spans 14 amino acids. V lost 4 bases to trimming and J lost 1 base, with 11 bases between them. Germline-derived CDR1 and CDR2 are SGHRS and YFSETQ. The CDR3 is CASSPRDGNTEAFF. As DNA, the CDR3 is TGCGCCAGCAGCCCTCGGGACGGGAACACTGAAGCTTTCTTT. Full variable domain (outside the CDR3, taken from reference TRBV5-1 and TRBJ1-1): KAGVTQTPRYLIKTRGQQVTLSCSPISGHRSVSWYQQTPGQGLQFLFEYFSETQRNKGNFPGRFSGRQFSNSRSEMNVSTLELGDSALYLCASSPRDGNTEAFFGQGTRLTVV.

This clone occurred once. The gene calls are TRBV18 and TRBJ2-1; 8 bases fit TRBD1. Germline loops: CDR1 KGHSH, CDR2 LQKENI. The ends lost 0 bases at V and 4 bases at J; junction bases unmatched: 5. This CDR3 is 16 amino acids long. In DNA, the CDR3 is TGTGCCAGCTCACCACCGTCAGGGGGCGAGTACAATGAGCAGTTCTTC. Residues: CASSPPSGGEYNEQFF.

This clone was seen once. The chain combines TRBV2 with TRBJ1-1; 9 nucleotides align to TRBD1. The V gene end was trimmed by 6 bases and the J gene end by 5 bases; junction bases not matched to a gene: 7. The CDR3 is made up of 14 amino acids. Germline V lookup: CDR1 SNHLY, CDR2 FYNNEI. The CDR3 loop reads CASSAGTGRTEAFF. The CDR3 DNA is TGTGCCAGCAGCGCCGGGACAGGGAGGACTGAAGCTTTCTTT.

The rearrangement links TRBV30 to TRBJ2-7; 12 bases map to TRBD2. V trimming: 0 bases; J trimming: 5 bases; junction bases outside the gene matches: 5. Looked up from germline, CDR1 is GTSNPN and CDR2 is SVGIG (reference sequence). This CDR3 has 15 amino acids. This CDR3 reads CAWSVGLAGNDEQYF. For the CDR3, the DNA is TGTGCCTGGAGTGTAGGACTAGCGGGGAACGACGAGCAGTACTTC. The whole variable domain, remainder taken from reference TRBV30 and TRBJ2-7, is SQTIHQWPATLVQPVGSPLSLECTVEGTSNPNLYWYRQAAGRGLQLLFYSVGIGQISSEVPQNLSASRPQDRQFILSSKKLLLSDSGFYLCAWSVGLAGNDEQYFGPGTRLTVT.

This chain uses TRBV5-5 with TRBJ2-2; 13 nucleotides line up with TRBD2. The junction had 12 bases not matched to a gene; V was cut back by 3 bases and J by 1 base. Germline CDR1 is SGHKS and CDR2 is YYEKEE (reference sequence). The CDR3 extends over 20 amino acids. This CDR3 is CASSSRPGLAGSRNTGELFF. The CDR3 coding sequence is TGTGCCAGCAGCTCTCGTCCGGGACTAGCGGGGAGCCGGAACACCGGGGAGCTGTTTTTT. The variable domain in full, completed from reference TRBV5-5 and TRBJ2-2, reads DAGVTQSPTHLIKTRGQQVTLRCSPISGHKSVSWYQQVLGQGPQFIFQYYEKEERGRGNFPDRFSARQFPNYSSELNVNALLLGDSALYLCASSSRPGLAGSRNTGELFFGEGSRLTVL.

With respect to this clone: At one boundary the junction diverges from the germline segment, which might be a read error. The V call is TRBV2, the J call TRBJ1-6; a possible D gene is TRBD1 (5 bases). Germline V gene sequence: CDR1 SNHLY, CDR2 FYNNEI. The CDR3 totals 13 residues. This CDR3 is CASLGTYNSPLHF. As DNA, the CDR3 is TGTGCCAGCCTTGGGACCTACAATTCACCCCTCCACTTT.

The V gene is TRBV10-3, the J gene TRBJ2-7, with D possibly matching TRBD1 (6 bases). Germline V CDR1 and CDR2: ENHRY, SYGVKD. The CDR3 covers 14 residues. Trimming shortened V by 3 bases and J by 1 base, and 10 bases separated the two germline ends. For the CDR3, the DNA is TGTGCCATCAGTGAACAGGGTCCTTCCTACGAGCAGTACTTC. Translation gives CAISEQGPSYEQYF.

The rearrangement joins TRBV13 to TRBJ2-2, with 12 bases identical to TRBD2. This CDR3 is built from 17 residues. Germline CDR1 is PRHDT and CDR2 is FYEKMQ (reference sequence). J was trimmed by 7 bases and V by 5 bases; bases with no gene match: 11. The CDR3 sequence: CASSASSGGASGGELFF. CDR3 nucleotide sequence: TGTGCCAGCAGCGCGTCTAGCGGGGGGGCCAGTGGCGGGGAGCTGTTTTTT. Full variable domain (remainder filled in from reference TRBV13 and TRBJ2-2): AAGVIQSPRHLIKEKRETATLKCYPIPRHDTVYWYQQGPGQDPQFLISFYEKMQSDKGSIPDRFSAQQFSDYHSELNMSSLELGDSALYFCASSASSGGASGGELFFGEGSRLTVL.

The CDR3 DNA reads as TGTGCCAGTAGTATAGCCCATAATCAGCCCCAGCATTTT. As protein: CASSIAHNQPQHF. The chain carries TRBV19 and TRBJ1-5; no clear D. From germline, CDR1 is LNHDA and CDR2 SQIVND (reference sequence). Trimming shortened V by 1 base and J by 4 bases, and 5 bases separated the two germline ends. The CDR3 totals 13 residues. Using reference TRBV19 and TRBJ1-5 for the parts outside the CDR3, the full variable domain is DGGITQSPKYLFRKEGQNVTLSCEQNLNHDAMYWYRQDPGQGLRLIYYSQIVNDFQKGDIAEGYSVSREKKESFPLTVTSAQKNPTAFYLCASSIAHNQPQHFGDGTRLSIL.

The chain combines TRBV5-6 with TRBJ1-1; D not certain. The CDR3 is 13 residues long. V was trimmed by 0 bases and J by 0 bases, leaving 3 bases between them. Germline assignment: CDR1 SGHDT and CDR2 YYEEEE. Here the CDR3 DNA reads TGTGCCAGCAGCTTGGGAGTGAACACTGAAGCTTTCTTT. Its protein is CASSLGVNTEAFF.

Here the CDR3 reads CAISDGGGGNQPQHF. CDR3 DNA: TGTGCCATCAGTGATGGAGGGGGCGGCAATCAGCCCCAGCATTTT. This chain joins TRBV10-3 and TRBJ1-5, with 7 nucleotides matching TRBD1. Germline CDR1 is ENHRY and CDR2 is SYGVKD. V shed 3 bases and J 2 bases; nucleotides not matched to a gene: 4. The CDR3 totals 15 residues.

The chain joins TRBV10-3 to TRBJ2-7; 8 nucleotides agree with TRBD2. CDR1 is ENHRY and CDR2 is SYGVKD in the germline V gene. J lost 0 bases, V lost 7 bases, and 8 bases had no gene match. The CDR3 runs 15 residues. The CDR3 reads CAIKETSASSYEQYF. For the CDR3, the DNA is TGTGCCATCAAGGAGACTAGCGCGAGCTCCTACGAGCAGTACTTC.

The V call is TRBV2, the J call TRBJ1-2, with D possibly being TRBD1 (6 bases). The CDR3 runs 14 residues. V lost 7 bases to trimming and J lost 4 bases, with 16 bases between them. The germline V gene has CDR1 SNHLY and CDR2 FYNNEI. The CDR3 nucleotides read TGTGCCAGCACAATGGTGGGGGCACGCTATGGCTACACCTTC. This sequence encodes CASTMVGARYGYTF.

This clone was recorded only once. The genes are TRBV3-1 (or the pseudogene TRBV3-2) and TRBJ1-1; 9 positions agree with TRBD1. The CDR3 is made up of 17 amino acids. Germline V gives CDR1 LGHDT, CDR2 YNNKEL (reference sequence). V lost 3 bases to trimming and J lost 1 base; unmatched junction nucleotides: 9. CDR3 region: CASSHASVGQGNTEAFF. The DNA for the CDR3 is TGTGCCAGCAGCCACGCCTCGGTGGGACAGGGGAACACTGAAGCTTTCTTT.

The chain carries TRBV7-2 and TRBJ2-2, with 8 bases lining up with TRBD2. Looked up from germline, CDR1 is SGHTA and CDR2 is FQGNSA. V lost 3 bases, J lost 5 bases, and 11 bases stayed unmatched. The CDR3 runs 17 residues. This CDR3 is CASSFLAGQAGTGELFF. The CDR3 nucleotides are TGTGCCAGCAGCTTTTTAGCGGGGCAAGCAGGGACCGGGGAGCTGTTTTTT.

The V call is TRBV19, the J call TRBJ1-1; D might be TRBD1 (5 bases). V lost 7 bases to trimming and J lost 0 bases, with 15 bases between them. This CDR3 region has 15 residues. In germline, CDR1 is LNHDA, CDR2 SQIVND (reference sequence). The CDR3 sequence: CASTWGGSMNTEAFF. DNA of the CDR3: TGTGCCAGTACGTGGGGGGGGAGCATGAACACTGAAGCTTTCTTT.

The chain uses TRBV3-1 (or the pseudogene TRBV3-2) and TRBJ2-3; D gene ambiguous. V was trimmed by 4 bases and J by 2 bases, leaving 7 bases between them. The CDR3 contains 13 residues. Germline CDR1 LGHDT, CDR2 YNNKEL (reference sequence). CDR3 loop: CASSPEHTDTQYF. The CDR3 region has the DNA TGTGCCAGCAGCCCTGAACACACAGATACGCAGTATTTT.

This chain links TRBV7-8 with TRBJ2-1; TRBD1 matches 7 bases. Germline-derived CDR1 and CDR2 are SGHVS and FQNEAQ. V shed 5 bases and J 6 bases; nucleotides not matched to a gene: 7. This CDR3 comprises 14 residues. In DNA form, the CDR3 reads TGTGCCAGCAGCACCCAGACAGGGCTCAATGAGCAGTTCTTC. Protein: CASSTQTGLNEQFF.

V and J are TRBV28 and TRBJ2-3, with 12 bases that match TRBD2. The CDR3 runs to 17 residues. The V segment lost 5 bases and the J segment 0 bases; nucleotides outside the gene matches: 6. Germline V gene lookup returns CDR1 MDHEN and CDR2 SYDVKM. The CDR3 protein is CASSPLGTSGSTDTQYF. The CDR3 DNA is TGTGCCAGCAGTCCCCTCGGGACTAGCGGGAGCACAGATACGCAGTATTTT. The whole variable domain, remainder taken from reference TRBV28 and TRBJ2-3, is DVKVTQSSRYLVKRTGEKVFLECVQDMDHENMFWYRQDPGLGLRLIYFSYDVKMKEKGDIPEGYSVSREKKERFSLILESASTNQTSMYLCASSPLGTSGSTDTQYFGPGTRLTVL.

The chain's CDR3 is CATSSGFAGSTDTQYF. The CDR3 DNA reads as TGTGCCACCAGCAGTGGGTTCGCGGGGAGCACAGATACGCAGTATTTT. The chain carries TRBV15 and TRBJ2-3, with D possibly being TRBD2 (6 bases). Germline assignment: CDR1 LNHNV and CDR2 YYDKDF (reference sequence). The CDR3 has 16 amino acids. Trimming cost V 3 bases and J 0 bases, with 13 bases left between them.

V usage is TRBV4-2 and J usage is TRBJ1-1; 9 bases match TRBD1. Trimming removed 4 bases from V and 0 bases from J; junction bases left unmatched: 6. In germline, CDR1 is LGHNA, CDR2 YNFKEQ. The length of the CDR3 is 16 residues. CDR3 protein: CASSPGDRDMNTEAFF. CDR3 nucleotide sequence: TGTGCCAGCAGCCCGGGGGACAGGGATATGAACACTGAAGCTTTCTTT.

The rearrangement links TRBV19 to TRBJ2-3; unclear D gene. The CDR3 sequence is 15 residues long. Germline CDR1 LNHDA, CDR2 SQIVND (reference sequence). V was clipped by 6 bases and J by 4 bases, with 17 bases between them. In DNA form, the CDR3 reads TGTGCCAGTAGGGTTCGGAGAGGTGGAGCAGATACGCAGTATTTT. Protein product: CASRVRRGGADTQYF.

The rearrangement links TRBV28 to TRBJ2-2, with D tentatively TRBD2 (5 bases). From germline, CDR1 is MDHEN and CDR2 SYDVKM. CDR3 length: 15 residues. V dropped 4 bases and J dropped 0 bases, with 9 bases sitting between them. The chain's CDR3 is CASSYPSPNTGELFF. The CDR3 region has the DNA TGTGCCAGCAGTTACCCTAGCCCGAACACCGGGGAGCTGTTTTTT.

J is TRBJ1-5 and V is TRBV19, with D possibly matching TRBD1 (6 bases). The CDR3 length is 14 residues. The ends were cut back, 5 bases at V and 4 bases at J, with 12 bases in the middle. Germline V gives CDR1 LNHDA, CDR2 SQIVND (reference sequence). The CDR3 loop is CASSPGQPNQPQHF. The CDR3 coding sequence is TGTGCCAGTAGTCCAGGACAGCCTAATCAGCCCCAGCATTTT.

This sequence joins TRBV29-1 and TRBJ1-1; D unresolved. CDR1 SQVTM and CDR2 ANQGSEA come from the germline V gene. The CDR3 spans 13 residues. Trimming removed 4 bases at V and 0 bases at J, with 9 bases between. This chain's CDR3 is CSVVDFMNTEAFF. CDR3 DNA sequence: TGCAGCGTTGTAGACTTCATGAACACTGAAGCTTTCTTT.